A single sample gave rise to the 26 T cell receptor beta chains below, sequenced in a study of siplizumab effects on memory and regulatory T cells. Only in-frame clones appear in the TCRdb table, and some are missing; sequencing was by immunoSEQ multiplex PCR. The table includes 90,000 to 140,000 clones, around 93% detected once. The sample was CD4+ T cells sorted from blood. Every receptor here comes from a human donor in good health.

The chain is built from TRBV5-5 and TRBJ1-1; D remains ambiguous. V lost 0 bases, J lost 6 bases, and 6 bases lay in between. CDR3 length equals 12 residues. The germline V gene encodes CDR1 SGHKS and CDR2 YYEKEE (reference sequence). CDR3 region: CASSLDRSEAFF. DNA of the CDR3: TGTGCCAGCAGCTTGGATCGGTCTGAAGCTTTCTTT.

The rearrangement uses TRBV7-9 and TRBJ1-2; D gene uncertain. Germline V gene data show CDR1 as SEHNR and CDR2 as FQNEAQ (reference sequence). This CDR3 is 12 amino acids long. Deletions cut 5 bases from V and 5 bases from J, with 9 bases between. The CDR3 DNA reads TGTGCCAGCAGCCCGCAAGGGTATGGCTACACCTTC. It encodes CASSPQGYGYTF.

CDR3: CASAVAGEGADTQYF. The CDR3 bases are TGTGCCAGCGCCGTAGCGGGAGAGGGCGCAGATACGCAGTATTTT. This sequence joins TRBV2 and TRBJ2-3, with 9 nucleotides matching TRBD2. V shed 8 bases, J shed 4 bases, and the junction held 10 bases outside the gene matches. CDR1 and CDR2 from the germline V gene are SNHLY and FYNNEI. The CDR3 is made up of 15 amino acids.

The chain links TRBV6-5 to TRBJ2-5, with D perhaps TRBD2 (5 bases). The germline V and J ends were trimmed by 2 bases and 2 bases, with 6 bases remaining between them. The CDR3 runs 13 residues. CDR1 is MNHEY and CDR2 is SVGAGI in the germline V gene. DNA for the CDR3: TGTGCCAGCAGTTACCGGAGGCAAGAGACCCAGTACTTC. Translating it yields CASSYRRQETQYF.

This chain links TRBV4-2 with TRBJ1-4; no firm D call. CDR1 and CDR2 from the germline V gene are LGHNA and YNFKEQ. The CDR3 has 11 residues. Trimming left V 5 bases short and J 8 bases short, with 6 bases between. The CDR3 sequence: CASSVGEKLFF. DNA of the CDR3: TGTGCCAGCAGCGTTGGGGAAAAACTGTTTTTT.

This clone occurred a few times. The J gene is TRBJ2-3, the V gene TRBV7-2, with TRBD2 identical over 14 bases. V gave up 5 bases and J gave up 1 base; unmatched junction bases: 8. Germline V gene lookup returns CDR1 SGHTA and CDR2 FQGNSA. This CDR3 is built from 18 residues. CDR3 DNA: TGTGCCAGCAGCCACGGGACTAGCGGGAGTTGGGGCACAGATACGCAGTATTTT. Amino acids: CASSHGTSGSWGTDTQYF.

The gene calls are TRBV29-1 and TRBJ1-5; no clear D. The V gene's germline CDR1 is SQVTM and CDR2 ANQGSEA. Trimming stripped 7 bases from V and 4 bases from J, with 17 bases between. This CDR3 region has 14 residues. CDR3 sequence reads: CSARVGLGNQPQHF. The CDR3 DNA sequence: TGCAGCGCCCGAGTCGGGCTGGGGAATCAGCCCCAGCATTTT.

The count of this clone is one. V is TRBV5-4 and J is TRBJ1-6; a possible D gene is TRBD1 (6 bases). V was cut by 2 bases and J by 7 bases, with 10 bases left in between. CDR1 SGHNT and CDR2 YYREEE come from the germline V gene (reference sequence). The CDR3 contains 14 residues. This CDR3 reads CASSFGGNNSPLHF. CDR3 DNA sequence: TGTGCCAGCAGCTTCGGGGGCAACAATTCACCCCTCCACTTT.

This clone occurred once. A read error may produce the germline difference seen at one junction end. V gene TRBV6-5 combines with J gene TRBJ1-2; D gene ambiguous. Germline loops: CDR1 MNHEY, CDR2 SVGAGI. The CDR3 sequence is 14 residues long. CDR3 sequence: CASSYSTGVGGNTF. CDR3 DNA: TGTGCCAGCAGTTACTCGACTGGGGTTGGTGGCAACACCTTC.

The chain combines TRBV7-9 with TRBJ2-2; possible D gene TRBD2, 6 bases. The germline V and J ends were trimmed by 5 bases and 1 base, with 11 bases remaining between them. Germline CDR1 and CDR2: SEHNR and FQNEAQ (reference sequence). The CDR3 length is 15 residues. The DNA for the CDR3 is TGTGCCAGCAGCAAGGGACTTCAGAACACCGGGGAGCTGTTTTTT. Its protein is CASSKGLQNTGELFF.

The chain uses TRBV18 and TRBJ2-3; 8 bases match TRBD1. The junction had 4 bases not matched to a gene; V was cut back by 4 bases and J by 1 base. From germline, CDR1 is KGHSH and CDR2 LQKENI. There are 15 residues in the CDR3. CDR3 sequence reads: CASSQSTGGTDTQYF. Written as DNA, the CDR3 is TGTGCCAGCTCACAGTCGACAGGGGGCACAGATACGCAGTATTTT.

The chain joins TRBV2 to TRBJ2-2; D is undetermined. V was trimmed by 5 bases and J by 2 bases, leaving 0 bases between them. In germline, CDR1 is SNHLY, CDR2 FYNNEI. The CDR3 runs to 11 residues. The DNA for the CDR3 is TGTGCCAGCAGTAACACCGGGGAGCTGTTTTTT. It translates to CASSNTGELFF. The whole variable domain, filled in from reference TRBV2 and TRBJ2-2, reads EPEVTQTPSHQVTQMGQEVILRCVPISNHLYFYWYRQILGQKVEFLVSFYNNEISEKSEIFDDQFSVERPDGSNFTLKIRSTKLEDSAMYFCASSNTGELFFGEGSRLTVL.

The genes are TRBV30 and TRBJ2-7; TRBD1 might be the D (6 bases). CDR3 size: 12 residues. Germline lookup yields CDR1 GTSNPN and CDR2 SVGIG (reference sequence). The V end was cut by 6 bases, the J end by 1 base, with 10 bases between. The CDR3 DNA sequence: TGTGCCTGTGGACAGTCTTCCTACGAGCAGTACTTC. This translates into CACGQSSYEQYF. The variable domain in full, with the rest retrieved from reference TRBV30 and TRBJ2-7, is SQTIHQWPATLVQPVGSPLSLECTVEGTSNPNLYWYRQAAGRGLQLLFYSVGIGQISSEVPQNLSASRPQDRQFILSSKKLLLSDSGFYLCACGQSSYEQYFGPGTRLTVT.

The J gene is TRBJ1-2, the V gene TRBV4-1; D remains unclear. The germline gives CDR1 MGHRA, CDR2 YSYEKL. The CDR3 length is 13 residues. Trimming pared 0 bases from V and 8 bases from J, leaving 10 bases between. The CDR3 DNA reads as TGCGCCAGCAGCCAAGAAATAGGGAACGGCTACACCTTC. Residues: CASSQEIGNGYTF.

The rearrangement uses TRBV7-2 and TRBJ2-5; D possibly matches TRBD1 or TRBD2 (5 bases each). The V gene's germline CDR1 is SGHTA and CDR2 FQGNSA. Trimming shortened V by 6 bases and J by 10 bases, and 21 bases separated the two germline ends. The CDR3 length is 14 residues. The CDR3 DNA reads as TGTGCCAGCAGACTAGGGGCAAGGACGCCCGGCCAGTACTTC. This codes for CASRLGARTPGQYF. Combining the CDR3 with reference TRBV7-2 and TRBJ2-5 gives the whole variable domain GAGVSQSPSNKVTEKGKDVELRCDPISGHTALYWYRQSLGQGLEFLIYFQGNSAPDKSGLPSDRFSAERTGGSVSTLTIQRTQQEDSAVYLCASRLGARTPGQYFGPGTRLLVL.

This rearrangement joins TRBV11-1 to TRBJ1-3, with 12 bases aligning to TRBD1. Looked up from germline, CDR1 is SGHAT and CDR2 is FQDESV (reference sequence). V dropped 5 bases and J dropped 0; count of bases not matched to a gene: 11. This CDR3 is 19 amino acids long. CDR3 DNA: TGTGCCAGCAGCCCGGGACAGGGGGCTGGAGGATCCTCTGGAAACACCATATATTTT. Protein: CASSPGQGAGGSSGNTIYF.

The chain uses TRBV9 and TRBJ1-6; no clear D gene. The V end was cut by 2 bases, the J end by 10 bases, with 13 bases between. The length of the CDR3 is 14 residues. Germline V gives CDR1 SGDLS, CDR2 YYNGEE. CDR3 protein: CASSVEGGGSPLHF. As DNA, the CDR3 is TGTGCCAGCAGCGTTGAGGGAGGTGGGTCACCCCTCCACTTT.

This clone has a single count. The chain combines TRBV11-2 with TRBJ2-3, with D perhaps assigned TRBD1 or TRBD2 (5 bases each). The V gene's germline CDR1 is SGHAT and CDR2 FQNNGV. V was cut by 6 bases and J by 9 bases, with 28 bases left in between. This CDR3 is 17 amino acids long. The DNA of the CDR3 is TGTGCCAGCAGTGGTAGGGGAGCGGCTGTGGGCACAAGCACGCAGTATTTT. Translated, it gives CASSGRGAAVGTSTQYF.

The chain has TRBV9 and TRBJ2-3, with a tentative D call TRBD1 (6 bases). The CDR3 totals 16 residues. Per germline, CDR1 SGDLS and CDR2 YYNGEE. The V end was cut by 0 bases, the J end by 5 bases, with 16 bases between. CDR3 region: CASSVGSGGPVDTQYF. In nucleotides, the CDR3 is TGTGCCAGCAGCGTAGGTAGTGGGGGCCCTGTAGATACGCAGTATTTT.

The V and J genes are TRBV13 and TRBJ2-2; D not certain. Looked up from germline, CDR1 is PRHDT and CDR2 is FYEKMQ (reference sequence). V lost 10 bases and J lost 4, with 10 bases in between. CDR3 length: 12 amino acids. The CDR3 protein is CANSVGTGELFF. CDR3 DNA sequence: TGTGCCAATTCCGTGGGCACCGGGGAGCTGTTTTTT.

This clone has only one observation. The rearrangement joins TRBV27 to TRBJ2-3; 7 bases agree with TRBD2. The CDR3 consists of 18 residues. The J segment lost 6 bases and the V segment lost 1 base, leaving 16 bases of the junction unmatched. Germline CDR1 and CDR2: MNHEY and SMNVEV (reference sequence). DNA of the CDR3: TGTGCCAGCAGTTTATTCTCTGTTCCATTCGGGGAGGGGGATACGCAGTATTTT. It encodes CASSLFSVPFGEGDTQYF.

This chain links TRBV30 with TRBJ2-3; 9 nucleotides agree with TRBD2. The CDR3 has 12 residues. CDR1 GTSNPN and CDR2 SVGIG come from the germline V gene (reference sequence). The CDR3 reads CACGGGTDTQYF. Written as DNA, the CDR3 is TGTGCTTGCGGGGGGGGGACAGATACGCAGTATTTT.

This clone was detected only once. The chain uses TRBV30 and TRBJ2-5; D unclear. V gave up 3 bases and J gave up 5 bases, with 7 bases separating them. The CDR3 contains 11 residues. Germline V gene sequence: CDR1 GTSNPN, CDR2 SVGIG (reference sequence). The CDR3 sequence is CAWSFGETQYF. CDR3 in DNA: TGTGCCTGGAGCTTTGGGGAGACCCAGTACTTC. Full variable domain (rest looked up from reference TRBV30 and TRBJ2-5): SQTIHQWPATLVQPVGSPLSLECTVEGTSNPNLYWYRQAAGRGLQLLFYSVGIGQISSEVPQNLSASRPQDRQFILSSKKLLLSDSGFYLCAWSFGETQYFGPGTRLLVL.

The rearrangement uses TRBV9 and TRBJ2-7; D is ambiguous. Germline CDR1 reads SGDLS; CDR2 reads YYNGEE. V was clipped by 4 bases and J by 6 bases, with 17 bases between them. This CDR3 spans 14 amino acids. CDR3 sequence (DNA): TGTGCCAGCAGCCCCAACGTGGTAGGGTCCGAGCAGTACTTC. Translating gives CASSPNVVGSEQYF.

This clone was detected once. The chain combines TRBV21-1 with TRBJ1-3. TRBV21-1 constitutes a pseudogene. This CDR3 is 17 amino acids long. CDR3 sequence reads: CASSKFIGRGRGNTIYF. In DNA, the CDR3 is TGTGCCAGCAGCAAATTTATCGGAAGGGGACGTGGAAACACCATATATTTT.

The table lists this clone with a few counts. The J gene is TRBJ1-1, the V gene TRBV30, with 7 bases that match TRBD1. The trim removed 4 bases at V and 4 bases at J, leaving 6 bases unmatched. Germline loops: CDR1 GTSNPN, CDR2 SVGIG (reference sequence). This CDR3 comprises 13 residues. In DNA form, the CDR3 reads TGTGCCTGGACAATAGGGGGCGGCACTGAAGCTTTCTTT. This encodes CAWTIGGGTEAFF.